These T cell receptor beta chains were read from a single sample in a study of breast tumors, draining lymph nodes, adjacent tissues. TCRdb called the multiplex PCR reads again in MiXCR, with one record for every CDR3 protein. The table lists 150,000 to 250,000 distinct CDR3 sequences, 25% to 40% of them singletons. Sequencing used axillary lymph node tissue. These receptors were collected from a female donor with breast cancer. Some clones in this sample may be carry-over from other donors' samples. Both conserved end residues are part of each CDR3. Fields, in order: D gene, clone size, J gene, V gene, CDR3 protein, CDR3 DNA. D genes are given only for firm matches. The size field is filled for only some rows; it gives once, few, many or a size class.

NA | many | TRBJ1-6 | TRBV30 | CAWRSSYNSPLHF | TGTGCCTGGAGGTCCAGCTATAATTCACCCCTCCACTTT
TRBD1 | NA | TRBJ1-4 | TRBV20-1 | CSARGTSTGGTNEKLFF | TGCAGTGCTAGAGGGACCTCGACAGGGGGGACTAATGAAAAACTGTTTTTT
NA | few | TRBJ2-4 | TRBV7-2 | CASSLQLAKNIQYF | TGTGCCAGCAGCTTACAACTAGCCAAAAACATTCAGTACTTC
NA | NA | TRBJ1-4 | TRBV29-1 | CSVGTSGTQDDNEKLFF | TGCAGCGTCGGGACTAGCGGGACACAGGACGATAATGAAAAACTGTTTTTT
NA | NA | TRBJ2-2 | TRBV19 | CASRFHRELFF | TGTGCCAGTAGGTTCCACAGGGAGCTGTTTTTT
NA | NA | TRBJ1-1 | TRBV6-1 | CASGRGRSGNTEAFF | TGTGCCAGCGGAAGGGGCAGGAGTGGGAACACTGAAGCTTTCTTT
TRBD1 | many | TRBJ1-2 | TRBV19 | CASSTPWDSSYGYTF | TGTGCCAGTAGCACTCCCTGGGACAGCTCCTATGGCTACACCTTC
NA | NA | TRBJ2-1 | TRBV7-9 | CASSLAAASLGNEQFF | TGTGCCAGCAGCTTAGCGGCAGCATCTCTTGGGAATGAGCAGTTCTTC
TRBD1 | NA | TRBJ2-3 | TRBV7-3 | CASRLSGDRVDTQYF | TGTGCCAGCCGCTTAAGTGGGGACAGGGTGGATACGCAGTATTTT
NA | many | TRBJ2-3 | TRBV6-5 | CASSSDSPSTDTQYF | TGTGCCAGCAGTTCAGACAGTCCTAGCACAGATACGCAGTATTTT
TRBD1 | NA | TRBJ1-2 | TRBV5-1 | CASSPDRGKGNTF | TGCGCCAGCAGTCCAGACAGGGGGAAAGGAAACACCTTC
NA | many | TRBJ1-6 | TRBV3-1 | CATGSSYNSPLHF | TGTGCTACCGGGAGCTCCTATAATTCACCCCTCCACTTT
NA | NA | TRBJ1-4 | TRBV7-2 | CASSPAGAAEKLFF | TGTGCCAGCAGCCCCGCCGGGGCGGCTGAAAAACTGTTTTTT
TRBD1 | NA | TRBJ1-1 | TRBV7-9 | CASSLDTGGTEAFF | TGTGCCAGCAGCTTGGACACAGGGGGCACTGAAGCTTTCTTT
NA | NA | TRBJ1-6 | TRBV5-4 | CASSLGPALNSPLHF | TGTGCCAGCAGCTTGGGGCCGGCGTTGAATTCACCCCTCCACTTT
NA | many | TRBJ1-5 | TRBV2 | CASSAGGLSQHF | TGTGCCAGCAGTGCCGGGGGCTTGTCCCAGCATTTT